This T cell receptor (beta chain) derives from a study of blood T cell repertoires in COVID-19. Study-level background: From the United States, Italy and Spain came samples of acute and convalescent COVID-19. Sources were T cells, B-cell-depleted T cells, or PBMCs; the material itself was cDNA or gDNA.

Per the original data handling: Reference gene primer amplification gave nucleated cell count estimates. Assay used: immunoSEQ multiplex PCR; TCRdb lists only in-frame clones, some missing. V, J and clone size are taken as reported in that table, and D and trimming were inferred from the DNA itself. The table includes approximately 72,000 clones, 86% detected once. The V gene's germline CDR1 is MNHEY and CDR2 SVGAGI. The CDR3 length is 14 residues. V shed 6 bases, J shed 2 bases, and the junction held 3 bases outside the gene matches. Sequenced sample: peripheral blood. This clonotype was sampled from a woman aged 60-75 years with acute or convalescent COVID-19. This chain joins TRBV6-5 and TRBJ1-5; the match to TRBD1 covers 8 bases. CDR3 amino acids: CASRPTGGNQPQHF. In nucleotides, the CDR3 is TGTGCCAGCAGGCCGACAGGGGGCAATCAGCCCCAGCATTTT.